This T cell receptor beta chain stems from a study of shared clonotypes between healthy human individuals. Whole-study context: CD4 naive and CD4 memory each took three plates per donor, while CD8 naive took two and CD8 memory one.

Regarding this clone: The target antigen is unknown. The sample has other DNA sequences that encode this CDR3 too.

Researchers ran the assay at a deep level. Data came from immunoSEQ multiplex PCR; TCRdb stores just in-frame clones and leaves some out. The profile shows more than 2 million clones, approximately 94% of them singletons. Notes on the study in general: Enrolling few donors narrowed the genetic and exposure-history diversity that was represented. Among donors, sharing of clonotypes was expected to be affected by sequencing depth.

The CDR3 sequence is 14 residues long. With 0 bases clipped from V and 3 bases from J, the junction kept 3 bases outside the gene matches. Germline V lookup: CDR1 SGHRS, CDR2 YFSETQ. Naive CD8 cells were CD45RO-negative, positively selected for CCR7, excluding terminally differentiated effector memory CD45RA+ cells. This receptor was taken from a man aged 18 to 29 in good health. The genes are TRBV5-1 and TRBJ2-7; TRBD1 matches at 7 bases. Sequenced material: naive CD8+ T cells sorted from blood. The CDR3 is CASSLGTGGYEQYF. The CDR3 DNA reads TGCGCCAGCAGCTTGGGGACAGGAGGCTACGAGCAGTACTTC.